This T cell receptor beta chain was sequenced during a study of cytomegalovirus exposure and HLA in healthy donors. Whole-study results and caveats: In a later analysis, TCR association rates varied by HLA locus: DRB1 most, HLA-C fewest.

The study ran its PCR with 60 Vbeta and 13 Jbeta primers. Assay: immunoSEQ multiplex PCR; the TCRdb copy retains only in-frame clones and omits some. The table shows 100,000 to 150,000 clones, with over 9.5% occurring only once. Per germline, CDR1 SQVTM and CDR2 ANQGSEA. V was cut by 4 bases and J by 1 base, with 10 bases left in between. The CDR3 has 13 residues. Details on this clone: The target antigen is unknown.

The chain employs TRBV29-1 and TRBJ1-1; no definite D call. The sequenced sample was PBMCs. This sequence originates from a woman aged 18-29 years in good health and CMV-seropositive. The CDR3 spells CSVVFGTNTEAFF. The CDR3 DNA sequence: TGCAGCGTTGTTTTTGGCACGAACACTGAAGCTTTCTTT.